What follows are 13 T cell receptor beta chains derived from one specimen sequenced in a study of blood T cells in healthy people across ages. Primed by a sample-barcoded 5' primer and a J-beta primer mix, a second PCR proceeded for roughly 6 to 12 cycles. TCRdb re-called the 5' RACE reads through MiXCR, storing one row per CDR3 protein. This sample has around 1,000,000 distinct CDR3 sequences, with 20% to 25% found just once. The same sample was also studied in work on T cells of mothers and their children.

Sequencing was carried out using blood. These receptors came from a girl aged 2-9 years in good health.

The chain carries TRBV13 and TRBJ2-7; D possibly corresponds to TRBD2 (7 bases). The CDR3 runs 14 residues. The germline V gene encodes CDR1 PRHDT and CDR2 FYEKMQ (reference sequence). V was pared by 5 bases and J by 3 bases, with 14 bases between. The CDR3 region is CASSRGGDDYEQYF. The CDR3, as DNA: TGTGCCAGCAGCCGAGGGGGGGATGACTACGAGCAGTACTTC. The full variable domain, with the rest looked up from reference TRBV13 and TRBJ2-7, is AAGVIQSPRHLIKEKRETATLKCYPIPRHDTVYWYQQGPGQDPQFLISFYEKMQSDKGSIPDRFSAQQFSDYHSELNMSSLELGDSALYFCASSRGGDDYEQYFGPGTRLTVT.

This clonotype has only a few counts. The chain carries TRBV7-8 and TRBJ2-3, with TRBD1 matching 7 bases. The CDR3 is 13 amino acids. The germline CDR1 and CDR2 sequences are SGHVS and FQNEAQ. The V and J ends lost 5 bases and 6 bases, in that order; junction bases with no gene match: 5. The CDR3 DNA reads TGTGCCAGCAGCCCAGCGACAGGGGATACGCAGTATTTT. Residues: CASSPATGDTQYF.

Only a few counts were recorded for this clonotype. This chain links TRBV25-1 with TRBJ2-1; D is undetermined. V was clipped by 6 bases and J by 4 bases, with 13 bases between them. The CDR3 consists of 14 residues. The V gene's germline CDR1 is MGHDK and CDR2 SYGVNS. In DNA, the CDR3 is TGTGCCAGCAGGAGAACTTGGGGATACAATGAGCAGTTCTTC. Protein product: CASRRTWGYNEQFF.

The chain combines TRBV27 with TRBJ2-5; the D gene could be TRBD1 or TRBD2 (5 bases each). Trimming removed 8 bases at V and 2 bases at J, with 15 bases between. The CDR3 is 14 amino acids. CDR1 is MNHEY, CDR2 SMNVEV, per germline (reference sequence). Written as DNA, the CDR3 is TGTGCCAGCGGGGGTGGGCAGATACAAGAGACCCAGTACTTC. Protein product: CASGGGQIQETQYF.

As regards this clonotype: At one boundary the junction diverges from the germline segment, which might be a read error. The genes are TRBV5-1 and TRBJ2-5, with 8 bases lining up with TRBD1. Germline CDR1 and CDR2: SGHRS and YFSETQ. The CDR3 loop spans 15 amino acids. CDR3 in DNA: TGCGTCAGCAGCTCCCCCGGACAGGGACAAGAGACCCAGTACTTC. The encoded protein is CVSSSPGQGQETQYF.

The rearrangement joins TRBV20-1 to TRBJ2-7; TRBD1 agrees at 7 bases. The length of the CDR3 is 13 residues. Germline lookup yields CDR1 DFQATT and CDR2 SNEGSKA (reference sequence). V lost 4 bases and J lost 5; bases outside the gene matches: 8. DNA of the CDR3: TGCAGTGCTACGGACAGGTATCTCCACGAGCAGTACTTC. Protein product: CSATDRYLHEQYF.

This clonotype was found a few times. J is TRBJ2-7 and V is TRBV12-3 or TRBV12-4, with TRBD2 as a possible D gene (6 bases). This CDR3 contains 14 residues. Trimming stripped 3 bases from V and 4 bases from J, with 13 bases between. The CDR3 nucleotides read TGTGCCAGCAGTTTGGGCGGGGCGGAATACGAGCAGTACTTC. This encodes CASSLGGAEYEQYF.

This clonotype turned up a few times. The genes are TRBV19 and TRBJ2-5, with TRBD2 as a possible D gene (6 bases). CDR1 LNHDA and CDR2 SQIVND come from the germline V gene (reference sequence). CDR3 length: 15 amino acids. V dropped 10 bases and J dropped 0 bases, with 18 bases sitting between them. The CDR3 loop reads CATAASEGYQETQYF. CDR3 sequence (DNA): TGTGCCACCGCCGCTAGCGAGGGGTACCAAGAGACCCAGTACTTC.

The chain joins TRBV9 to TRBJ1-2; no definite D call. From germline, CDR1 is SGDLS and CDR2 YYNGEE. This CDR3 is 14 amino acids long. Trimming stripped 4 bases from V and 4 bases from J, with 14 bases between. The CDR3 coding sequence is TGTGCCAGCAGCCCCCGTAGTTTAGTCTATGGCTACACCTTC. As protein: CASSPRSLVYGYTF. Based on the CDR3 plus reference TRBV9 and TRBJ1-2, the full variable domain is DSGVTQTPKHLITATGQRVTLRCSPRSGDLSVYWYQQSLDQGLQFLIQYYNGEERAKGNILERFSAQQFPDLHSELNLSSLELGDSALYFCASSPRSLVYGYTFGSGTRLTVV.

The V and J genes are TRBV29-1 and TRBJ1-2, with D possibly TRBD1 on 5 matching bases. With 8 bases removed from V and 5 bases from J, the gap between germline ends came to 18 bases. Looked up from germline, CDR1 is SQVTM and CDR2 is ANQGSEA. This CDR3 is 13 amino acids long. The CDR3 protein is CSSRGTGGYGYTF. CDR3 sequence (DNA): TGCAGCTCACGCGGGACGGGAGGGTATGGCTACACCTTC.

V and J are TRBV12-3 or TRBV12-4 and TRBJ2-1, with 11 bases fitting TRBD2. CDR3 length equals 16 residues. The V gene end was trimmed by 7 bases and the J gene end by 3 bases; junction bases not matched to a gene: 8. Here the CDR3 reads CASTSGTSGLYNEQFF. Here the CDR3 DNA reads TGTGCCAGCACATCCGGGACTAGCGGACTCTACAATGAGCAGTTCTTC.

The chain links TRBV21-1 to TRBJ2-5; the table's D call, TRBD1, was not checked against the DNA. The DNA end is a closer match to TRBJ2-7, so the J assignment may be wrong. TRBV21-1 is designated a pseudogene. This CDR3 has 15 residues. The CDR3 loop reads CASSTPDRAPYEQYF. As DNA, the CDR3 is TGTGCCAGCAGCACTCCGGACAGGGCCCCCTACGAGCAGTACTTC.

The CDR3 loop reads CASSPLPWDRNYEQYF. The CDR3 DNA sequence: TGTGCCAGCAGCCCCCTCCCTTGGGACAGAAACTACGAGCAGTACTTC. The chain couples TRBV13 to TRBJ2-7, with 7 nucleotides matching TRBD1. V dropped 5 bases and J dropped 3; count of bases not matched to a gene: 13. Per germline, CDR1 PRHDT and CDR2 FYEKMQ (reference sequence). The CDR3 runs to 16 residues.